Here is one TCR beta chain with its context. This clonotype was recorded a few times. Its antigen remains unidentified. The input lacks base qualities; no much larger clone sits a single base away. These data belong to a study of post-analysis software for immune sequencing data (dated by TCRdb to between 2015 and 2017). Concerning the study at large: The recorded disease courses included relapsing-remitting, secondary progressive and progressive-relapsing multiple sclerosis, and some patients had no subtype annotation. Patient repertoires were compared against roughly 11 previously published healthy control repertoires from donors aged roughly 6 to 25 years. A subset of samples was prepared in parallel using single-end sample barcoding, then pooled and co-amplified after Illumina adapter ligation.

To demonstrate the VDJtools post-analysis software, the study profiled TCR beta repertoires from the peripheral blood of around 13 young patients with multiple sclerosis. The multiple sclerosis patients were children and adolescents ranging in age from about 6 to 16 years. The full study reports these points: Significantly lower normalized Chao1 diversity was found in multiple sclerosis patients than in controls, suggesting substantial peripheral T-cell clonal expansion. The multiple sclerosis patient group was slightly younger than the control group. A handful of TRBV segments, including TRBV5-6, TRBV5-1 and TRBV20-1, were significantly more frequent in patients than controls. Strong co-clustering of samples prepared in the same batch was shown by direct clustering with F measure, prompting a batch-effect correction.

The germline V gene supplies CDR1 SGHTA and CDR2 FQGTGA. V loses 0 bases, J loses 8 bases, and the germline ends lie 16 bases apart. Reading from cysteine to phenylalanine, the CDR3 counts 15 amino acids. The sequence is cut down to CDR3 DNA, 45 bases in frame from base 1. Library creation used PCR. Sequencing was carried out with an Illumina HiSeq 2500. To reduce PCR and sequencing biases, unique molecular identifiers were incorporated into the TCR beta cDNA libraries. Every 1 to 10 million input T cells yielded approximately 500,000 cDNA molecules, meaning each molecule approximated one T cell. Patient libraries were prepared and sequenced with the same protocol used for the earlier healthy control dataset. Within a given batch, samples were prepared together, multiplexed and sequenced on the same HiSeq lane. As for the original processing: Raw barcoded reads were processed with MIGEC, and single-read molecular identifier groups were discarded before consensus assembly and CDR3 extraction. VDJtools was used for post-analysis of the clonotype tables, with diversity normalized by down-sampling every dataset to the smallest sample size. To correct batch-related cross-sample contamination, repertoire overlap clustering matched CDR3 amino acid sequences but not nucleotide sequences. TCRdb reprocessed the public reads (quality trimming at Q25 with fastp, clone calling with MiXCR) and kept in-frame beta chains. Here each entry gathers all rows of one CDR3 protein and keeps the most common genes and DNA. The V and J calls come from TCRdb's annotation, not from the publication. This sample gives approximately 350,000 distinct CDR3 sequences in total; around a third of them show up just once. The ten largest clones capture over 10% of the sample.

The sequence joins TRBV7-3 to TRBJ1-2, with an unclear D gene assignment. The sequence was collected from a girl between 10 and 17 years old with multiple sclerosis. Sample: blood. The DNA is as follows: TGTGCCAGCAGCTTAACCCCTCTCGGGCTCGAAGGCTACACCTTC. It translates as CASSLTPLGLEGYTF.